The rows below give T cell receptor beta chains drawn from one sample of a study of regulatory T cells in long-lasting Graves disease. One entry per CDR3 protein, called by TCRdb with MiXCR from the multiplex PCR reads. The table includes about 450,000 distinct CDR3 sequences, about 20% detected once. Sequenced here: peripheral blood mononuclear cells (PBMCs), sampled when the disease was refractory, from a patient treated with antithyroid drugs. The receptors originated from a female donor with Graves disease. The CDR3 runs from the conserved cysteine through the conserved F or W. A D gene is named only where the DNA matches it firmly. Not all rows give a size; the values are once, few, many and, for expanded clones, a class.

16	TRBV15	TRBJ2-3	TRBD1	few	CATSSFGTGRTDTQYF	TGTGCCACCAGCAGCTTTGGGACAGGGAGAACAGATACGCAGTATTTT
19	TRBV4-1	TRBJ1-4	.	.	CASSQVSRPFKATNEKLFF	TGCGCCAGCAGCCAAGTTTCTCGCCCGTTTAAAGCAACTAATGAAAAACTGTTTTTT
13	TRBV30	TRBJ1-1	.	.	CAWMLGPNTEAFF	TGTGCCTGGATGTTAGGCCCGAACACTGAAGCTTTCTTT
15	TRBV12-3/TRBV12-4	TRBJ2-5	.	.	CASSFGRIRDETQYF	TGTGCCAGCAGTTTTGGACGGATAAGGGACGAGACCCAGTACTTC
14	TRBV28	TRBJ1-2	.	many	CASSSNRALGGYTF	TGTGCCAGCAGTTCGAACAGGGCCCTAGGTGGCTACACCTTC
13	TRBV24-1	TRBJ1-1	.	many	CATSDSSLNEAFF	TGTGCCACCAGTGATTCGTCATTGAATGAAGCTTTCTTT
11	TRBV24-1	TRBJ2-3	.	.	CATRSGDTQYF	TGTGCCACGAGGAGTGGAGATACGCAGTATTTT
13	TRBV6-1	TRBJ1-1	.	many	CASSDKLNTEAFF	TGTGCCAGCAGCGACAAATTGAACACTGAAGCTTTCTTT
15	TRBV3-1	TRBJ2-5	TRBD1	many	CASSQEDRVRETQYF	TGTGCCAGCAGCCAAGAGGACAGGGTGAGAGAGACCCAGTACTTC
17	TRBV7-9	TRBJ2-6	TRBD1	.	CASSRTGGLTGANVLTF	TGTGCCAGCAGCCGGACAGGGGGCCTAACCGGGGCCAACGTCCTGACTTTC
15	TRBV10-3	TRBJ2-7	TRBD2	few	CAISEGLAGTYEQYF	TGTGCCATCAGTGAAGGTCTAGCGGGGACCTACGAGCAGTACTTC
12	TRBV29-1	TRBJ1-5	.	many	CSALLGNQPQHF	TGCAGCGCCCTGCTGGGCAATCAGCCCCAGCATTTT
16	TRBV6-1	TRBJ2-5	TRBD1	many	CASSDGQGGAQETQYF	TGTGCCAGCAGTGACGGACAGGGGGGCGCACAAGAGACCCAGTACTTC
13	TRBV19	TRBJ1-4	.	.	CASKSRGSEKLFF	TGTGCCTCCAAGTCCAGGGGTTCTGAAAAACTGTTTTTT
15	TRBV7-2	TRBJ2-3	.	.	CASSTRQASTDTQYF	TGTGCCAGCAGCACCAGACAGGCTAGCACAGATACGCAGTATTTT
14	TRBV5-1	TRBJ1-1	TRBD1	.	CASSWDSQNTEAFF	TGCGCCAGCAGCTGGGACAGTCAGAACACTGAAGCTTTCTTT
18	TRBV30	TRBJ2-4	TRBD2	few	CAWSVALVGTSGLHIQYF	TGTGCCTGGAGTGTCGCCCTCGTCGGGACTAGCGGGTTACACATTCAGTACTTC
14	TRBV7-2	TRBJ1-4	.	few	CASSLGGYNEKLFF	TGTGCCAGCAGCTTAGGAGGGTATAATGAAAAACTGTTTTTT
14	TRBV20-1	TRBJ2-5	TRBD2	many	CSARTSGRGETQYF	TGCAGTGCTAGGACTAGCGGGAGGGGGGAGACCCAGTACTTC
16	TRBV6-2/TRBV6-3	TRBJ2-7	.	.	CASSEVVGRVSYEQYF	TGTGCCAGCAGTGAGGTAGTGGGCAGAGTCTCCTACGAGCAGTACTTC
16	TRBV11-2	TRBJ2-5	TRBD2	many	CASSPGTSGRGETQYF	TGTGCCAGCTCCCCCGGGACTAGCGGGAGAGGGGAGACCCAGTACTTC
16	TRBV11-2	TRBJ2-7	TRBD1	many	CASSLGVGTGSYEQYF	TGTGCCAGCAGCTTAGGAGTAGGGACAGGTTCCTACGAGCAGTACTTC
13	TRBV10-3	TRBJ1-2	TRBD1	few	CAISEGQAYGYTF	TGTGCCATCAGTGAGGGACAGGCCTATGGCTACACCTTC
15	TRBV5-1	TRBJ1-1	.	.	CASSLAGSRNTEAFF	TGCGCCAGCAGCTTGGCGGGGTCTAGGAACACTGAAGCTTTCTTT
15	TRBV12-3/TRBV12-4	TRBJ2-1	.	.	CASSSFRDGTNEQFF	TGTGCCAGCAGTTCTTTTCGGGATGGTACCAATGAGCAGTTCTTC